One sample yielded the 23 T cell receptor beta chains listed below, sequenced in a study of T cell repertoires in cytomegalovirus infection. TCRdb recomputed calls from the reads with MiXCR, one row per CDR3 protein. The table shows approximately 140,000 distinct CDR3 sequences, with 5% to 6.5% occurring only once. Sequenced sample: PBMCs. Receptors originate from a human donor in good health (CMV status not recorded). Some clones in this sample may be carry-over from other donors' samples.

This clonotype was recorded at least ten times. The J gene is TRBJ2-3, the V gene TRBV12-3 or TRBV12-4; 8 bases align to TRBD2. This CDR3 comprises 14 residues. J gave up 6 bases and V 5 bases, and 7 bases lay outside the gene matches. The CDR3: CASSPGLGHDTQYF. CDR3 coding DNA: TGTGCCAGCAGTCCGGGACTAGGACACGATACGCAGTATTTT.

The CDR3 nucleotides read TGCAGTGCTCTCATCGGGACTAGCACAGATACGCAGTATTTT. The encoded protein is CSALIGTSTDTQYF. J is TRBJ2-3 and V is TRBV20-1; D is perhaps TRBD2 (6 bases). CDR3 length equals 14 residues. Per germline, CDR1 DFQATT and CDR2 SNEGSKA (reference sequence). The V and J ends lost 5 bases and 0 bases respectively, with 12 bases between them.

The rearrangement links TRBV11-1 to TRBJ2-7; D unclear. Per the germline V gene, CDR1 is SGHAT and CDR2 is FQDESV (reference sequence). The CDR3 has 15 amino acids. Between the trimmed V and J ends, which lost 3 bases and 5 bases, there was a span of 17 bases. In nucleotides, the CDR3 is TGTGCCAGCAGCTTCGGGTTGCCTCCTTCGAACGAGCAGTACTTC. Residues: CASSFGLPPSNEQYF.

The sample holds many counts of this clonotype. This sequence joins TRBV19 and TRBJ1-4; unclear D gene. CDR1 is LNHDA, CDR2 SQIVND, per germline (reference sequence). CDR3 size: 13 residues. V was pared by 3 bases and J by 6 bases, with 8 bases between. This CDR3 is CASSIQADEKLFF. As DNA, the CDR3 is TGTGCCAGTAGTATCCAGGCCGATGAAAAACTGTTTTTT.

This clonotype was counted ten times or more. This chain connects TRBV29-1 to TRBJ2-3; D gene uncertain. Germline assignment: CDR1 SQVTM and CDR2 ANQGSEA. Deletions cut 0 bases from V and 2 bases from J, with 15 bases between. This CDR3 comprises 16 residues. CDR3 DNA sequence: TGCAGCGTTGAAGATGGCGGTCCCCACCCCACAGATACGCAGTATTTT. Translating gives CSVEDGGPHPTDTQYF.

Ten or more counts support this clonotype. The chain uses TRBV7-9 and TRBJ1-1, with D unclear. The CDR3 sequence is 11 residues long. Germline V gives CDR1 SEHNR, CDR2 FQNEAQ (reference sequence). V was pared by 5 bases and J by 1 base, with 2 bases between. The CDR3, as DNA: TGTGCCAGCAGCACGAACACTGAAGCTTTCTTT. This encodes CASSTNTEAFF.

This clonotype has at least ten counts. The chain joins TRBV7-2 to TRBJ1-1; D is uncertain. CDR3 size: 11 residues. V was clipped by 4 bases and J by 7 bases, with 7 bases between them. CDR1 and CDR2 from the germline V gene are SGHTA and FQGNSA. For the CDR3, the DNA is TGTGCCAGCAGCTCCGGGCTTGAAGCTTTCTTT. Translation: CASSSGLEAFF.

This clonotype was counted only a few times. The CDR3 region has the DNA TGTGCCAGTAGTATAGGAGGGGGGACCTACGAGCAGTACTTC. It encodes CASSIGGGTYEQYF. V and J are TRBV19 and TRBJ2-7; either TRBD1 or TRBD2 may fit D (6 bases each). V was shortened by 1 base and J by 2 bases, with 9 bases between the two germline ends. Per germline, CDR1 LNHDA and CDR2 SQIVND (reference sequence). This CDR3 contains 14 residues.

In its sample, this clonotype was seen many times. CDR3 in DNA: TGTGCCAGCAGCTTAGAGGTCACGGGTTCCTACGAGCAGTACTTC. Residues: CASSLEVTGSYEQYF. J is TRBJ2-7 and V is TRBV7-6; unclear D gene. Germline V CDR1 and CDR2: SGHVS, FNYEAQ. CDR3 length: 15 residues. Trimming shortened V by 1 base and J by 1 base, and 11 bases separated the two germline ends.

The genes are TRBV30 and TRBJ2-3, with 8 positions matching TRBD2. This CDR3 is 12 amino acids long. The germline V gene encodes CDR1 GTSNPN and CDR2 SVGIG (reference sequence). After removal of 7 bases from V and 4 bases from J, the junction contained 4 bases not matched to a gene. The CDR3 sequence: CASGGISDTQYF. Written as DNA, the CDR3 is TGTGCCTCGGGGGGGATTTCAGATACGCAGTATTTT.

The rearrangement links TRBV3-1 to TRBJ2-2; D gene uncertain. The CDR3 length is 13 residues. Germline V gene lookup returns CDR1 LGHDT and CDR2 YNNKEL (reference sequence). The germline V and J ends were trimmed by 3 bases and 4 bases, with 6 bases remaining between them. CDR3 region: CASSHASTGELFF. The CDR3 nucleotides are TGTGCCAGCAGCCACGCTAGCACCGGGGAGCTGTTTTTT.

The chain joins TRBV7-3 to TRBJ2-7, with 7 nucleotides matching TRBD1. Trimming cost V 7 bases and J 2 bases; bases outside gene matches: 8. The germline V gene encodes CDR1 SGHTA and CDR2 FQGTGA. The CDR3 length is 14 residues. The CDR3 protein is CASTKGTVTYEQYF. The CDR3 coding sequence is TGTGCCAGCACCAAAGGGACAGTCACCTACGAGCAGTACTTC.

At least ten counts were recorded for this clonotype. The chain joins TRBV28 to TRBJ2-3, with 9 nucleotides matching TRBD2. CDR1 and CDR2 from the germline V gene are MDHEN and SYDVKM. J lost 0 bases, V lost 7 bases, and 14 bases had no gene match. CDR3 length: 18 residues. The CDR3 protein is CASKASGVPQSSTDTQYF. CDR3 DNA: TGTGCCAGCAAGGCTAGCGGGGTCCCCCAGAGTAGCACAGATACGCAGTATTTT. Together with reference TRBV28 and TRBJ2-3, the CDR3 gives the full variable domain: DVKVTQSSRYLVKRTGEKVFLECVQDMDHENMFWYRQDPGLGLRLIYFSYDVKMKEKGDIPEGYSVSREKKERFSLILESASTNQTSMYLCASKASGVPQSSTDTQYFGPGTRLTVL.

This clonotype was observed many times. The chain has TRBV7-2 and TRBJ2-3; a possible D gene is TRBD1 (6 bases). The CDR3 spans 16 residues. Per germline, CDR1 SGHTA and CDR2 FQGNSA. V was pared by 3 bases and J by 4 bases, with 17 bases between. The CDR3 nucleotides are TGTGCCAGCAGCTTTAGTGGCCAGGGGAGAGCAGATACGCAGTATTTT. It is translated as CASSFSGQGRADTQYF.

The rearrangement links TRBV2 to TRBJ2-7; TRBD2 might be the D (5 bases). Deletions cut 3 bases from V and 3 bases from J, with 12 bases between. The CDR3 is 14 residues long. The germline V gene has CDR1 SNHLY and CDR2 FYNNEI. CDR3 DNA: TGTGCCAGCAGTGACCTGCGGGCCCTCTACGAGCAGTACTTC. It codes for CASSDLRALYEQYF.

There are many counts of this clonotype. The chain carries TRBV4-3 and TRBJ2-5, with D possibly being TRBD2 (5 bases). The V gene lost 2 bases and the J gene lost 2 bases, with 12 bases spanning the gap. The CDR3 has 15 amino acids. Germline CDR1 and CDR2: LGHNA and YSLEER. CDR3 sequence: CASSQKHGEQETQYF. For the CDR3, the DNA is TGCGCCAGCAGCCAAAAGCACGGGGAACAAGAGACCCAGTACTTC.

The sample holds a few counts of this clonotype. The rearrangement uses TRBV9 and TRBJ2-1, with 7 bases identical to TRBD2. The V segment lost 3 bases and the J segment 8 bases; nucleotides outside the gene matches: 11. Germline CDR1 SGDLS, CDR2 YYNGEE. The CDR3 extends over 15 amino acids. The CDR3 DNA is TGTGCCAGCAGCGGTCGGGCGGGGGTGGGCGATGAGCAGTTCTTC. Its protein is CASSGRAGVGDEQFF.

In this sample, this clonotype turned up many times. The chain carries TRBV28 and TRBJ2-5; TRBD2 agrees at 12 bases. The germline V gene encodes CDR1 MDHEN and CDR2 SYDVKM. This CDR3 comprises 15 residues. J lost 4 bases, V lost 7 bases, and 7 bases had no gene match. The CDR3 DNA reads TGTGCCAGCAAAATGACTAGCGGGGGCGGAGAGACCCAGTACTTC. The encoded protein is CASKMTSGGGETQYF.

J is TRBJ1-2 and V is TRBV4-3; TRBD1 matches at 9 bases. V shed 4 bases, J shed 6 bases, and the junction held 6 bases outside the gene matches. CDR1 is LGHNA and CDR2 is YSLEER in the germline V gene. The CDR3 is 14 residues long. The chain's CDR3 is CASSPGQGKDGYTF. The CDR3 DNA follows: TGCGCCAGCAGCCCAGGACAGGGGAAGGATGGCTACACCTTC.

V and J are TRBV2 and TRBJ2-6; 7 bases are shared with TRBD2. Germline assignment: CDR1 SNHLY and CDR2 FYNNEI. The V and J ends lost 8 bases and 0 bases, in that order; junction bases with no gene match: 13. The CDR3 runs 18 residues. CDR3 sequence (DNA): TGTGCCAGCGCGGGGAGGGGCAGCCTTAGCTCTGGGGCCAACGTCCTGACTTTC. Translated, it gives CASAGRGSLSSGANVLTF.

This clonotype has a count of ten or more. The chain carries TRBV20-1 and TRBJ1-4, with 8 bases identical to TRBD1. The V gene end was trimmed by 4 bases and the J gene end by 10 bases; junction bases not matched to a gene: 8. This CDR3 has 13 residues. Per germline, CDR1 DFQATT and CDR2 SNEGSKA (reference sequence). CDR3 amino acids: CSATTGGRGKLFF. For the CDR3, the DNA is TGCAGTGCTACCACAGGGGGAAGGGGAAAACTGTTTTTT.

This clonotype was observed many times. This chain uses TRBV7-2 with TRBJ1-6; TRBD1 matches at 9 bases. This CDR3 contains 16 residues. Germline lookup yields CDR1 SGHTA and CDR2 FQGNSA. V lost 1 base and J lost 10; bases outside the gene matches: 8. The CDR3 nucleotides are TGTGCCAGCAGCTTAGTCAGGGACAGGGCAGGATCACCCCTCCACTTT. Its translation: CASSLVRDRAGSPLHF.

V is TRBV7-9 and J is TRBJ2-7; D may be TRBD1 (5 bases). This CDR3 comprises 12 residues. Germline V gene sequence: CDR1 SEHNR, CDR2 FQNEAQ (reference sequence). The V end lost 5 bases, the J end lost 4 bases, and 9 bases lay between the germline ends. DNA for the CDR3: TGTGCCAGCAGCGCGACAGTGTACGAGCAGTACTTC. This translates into CASSATVYEQYF.